Listed below are T cell receptor beta chains from one sample, sequenced in a study of T-cell memory formation after mild COVID-19. TCRdb used MiXCR to reprocess the 5' RACE reads, holding one entry per CDR3 protein. The sample shows about 400,000 distinct CDR3 sequences, 24% of them seen only once. Sequencing was performed on PBMCs or a T cell subset sorted from them (not recorded which). The receptor set was obtained from an adult woman who had mild COVID-19 (a few samples of this study predate the infection). Cell type and time point are not known. The CDR3 runs from the conserved cysteine through the conserved F or W. D genes are given only for firm matches. Only some rows state a clone size, as once, few, many or a class for expanded clones.

J gene: TRBJ2-7
clone size: NA
V gene: TRBV6-6
D gene: NA
CDR3 DNA: TGTGCCAGCAGTTACTCAACCAGCCGGAGAGGGAACGAGCAGTACTTC
CDR3 protein: CASSYSTSRRGNEQYF

J gene: TRBJ1-6
clone size: few
V gene: TRBV28
D gene: TRBD1
CDR3 DNA: TGTGCCAGCAGGGACGGGACAGGGCTAGGGTCACCCCTCCACTTT
CDR3 protein: CASRDGTGLGSPLHF

J gene: TRBJ2-2
clone size: few
V gene: TRBV7-9
D gene: NA
CDR3 DNA: TGTGCCAGCAGCCCGCGGGACCTCACCACCGGGGAGCTGTTTTTT
CDR3 protein: CASSPRDLTTGELFF

J gene: TRBJ1-5
clone size: few
V gene: TRBV6-6
D gene: NA
CDR3 DNA: TGTGCCAGCACAGACCCCCGGGGTCAGCCCCAGCATTTT
CDR3 protein: CASTDPRGQPQHF

J gene: TRBJ2-7
clone size: NA
V gene: TRBV30
D gene: NA
CDR3 DNA: TGTGCCTGGAGCCGAGGAGATGGAGAGCAGTACTTC
CDR3 protein: CAWSRGDGEQYF

J gene: TRBJ2-5
clone size: NA
V gene: TRBV30
D gene: NA
CDR3 DNA: TGTGCCTGGAGCGACCTGCTCCAAGAGACCCAGTACTTC
CDR3 protein: CAWSDLLQETQYF

J gene: TRBJ2-5
clone size: few
V gene: TRBV7-2
D gene: NA
CDR3 DNA: TGTGCCAGCAGCCCCCGCCGGCGGGAGACCCAGTACTTC
CDR3 protein: CASSPRRRETQYF

J gene: TRBJ1-2
clone size: once
V gene: TRBV4-1
D gene: NA
CDR3 DNA: TGCGCCAGCAGCAAAGAGGCGAGGAGCCCCTACGGCTACACCTTC
CDR3 protein: CASSKEARSPYGYTF

J gene: TRBJ2-3
clone size: NA
V gene: TRBV2
D gene: TRBD2
CDR3 DNA: TGTGCCAGCAGTGGGGAGGGCTTCGAATCGGATACGCAGTATTTT
CDR3 protein: CASSGEGFESDTQYF

J gene: TRBJ1-4
clone size: NA
V gene: TRBV21-1
D gene: NA
CDR3 DNA: TGTGCCAGCAGCAAGGGGCATAGACAGTCGAAGGCAACTAATGAAAAACTGTTTTTT
CDR3 protein: CASSKGHRQSKATNEKLFF

J gene: TRBJ2-3
clone size: NA
V gene: TRBV5-1
D gene: NA
CDR3 DNA: TGCGCCAGCAAGGAGAAGGGGGGCGCGTTCGTGGATACGCAGTATTTT
CDR3 protein: CASKEKGGAFVDTQYF

J gene: TRBJ1-5
clone size: NA
V gene: TRBV2
D gene: TRBD1
CDR3 DNA: TGTGCCAGCAGCTTTGACGGGACAGATAATCAGCCCCAGCATTTT
CDR3 protein: CASSFDGTDNQPQHF

J gene: TRBJ1-2
clone size: NA
V gene: TRBV11-1
D gene: NA
CDR3 DNA: TGTGCCAGCAGCTCCGTACCAAGGAGTGGCTACACCTTC
CDR3 protein: CASSSVPRSGYTF

J gene: TRBJ1-5
clone size: NA
V gene: TRBV6-2/TRBV6-3
D gene: NA
CDR3 DNA: TGTGCCAGCAGCTCACCTCTCCTGCCCCAGCATTTT
CDR3 protein: CASSSPLLPQHF

J gene: TRBJ1-5
clone size: once
V gene: TRBV5-1
D gene: NA
CDR3 DNA: TGCGCCAGCAGCCGGGAGGGGCTTAGCAATCAGCCCCAGCATTTT
CDR3 protein: CASSREGLSNQPQHF

J gene: TRBJ2-1
clone size: NA
V gene: TRBV24-1
D gene: NA
CDR3 DNA: TGTGCCACCAGTGATTCTGCGACTAGGGAGTGGAATGAGCAGTTCTTC
CDR3 protein: CATSDSATREWNEQFF

J gene: TRBJ2-5
clone size: few
V gene: TRBV7-3
D gene: NA
CDR3 DNA: TGTGCCAGCAGCTTAGACGGGAATGAAGAGACCCAGTACTTC
CDR3 protein: CASSLDGNEETQYF

J gene: TRBJ2-7
clone size: many
V gene: TRBV7-2
D gene: TRBD1
CDR3 DNA: TGTGCCAGCAGCTCCCGACAGGGGGTCGAGCAGTACTTC
CDR3 protein: CASSSRQGVEQYF

J gene: TRBJ2-3
clone size: NA
V gene: TRBV7-9
D gene: NA
CDR3 DNA: TGTGCCAGCAGCCTCTCCCACACGGCAGATACGCAGTATTTT
CDR3 protein: CASSLSHTADTQYF

J gene: TRBJ2-2
clone size: few
V gene: TRBV6-2/TRBV6-3
D gene: TRBD2
CDR3 DNA: TGTGCCAGCCTTAGCGGGAGTGGCGTCGGCACCGGGGAGCTGTTTTTT
CDR3 protein: CASLSGSGVGTGELFF

J gene: TRBJ1-1
clone size: NA
V gene: TRBV11-3
D gene: NA
CDR3 DNA: TGTGCCAGCAGCTACATGAACACTGAAGCTTTCTTT
CDR3 protein: CASSYMNTEAFF

J gene: TRBJ1-1
clone size: NA
V gene: TRBV29-1
D gene: NA
CDR3 DNA: TGCAGCGTTCAAGGGGGGCGGATGAACACTGAAGCTTTCTTT
CDR3 protein: CSVQGGRMNTEAFF

J gene: TRBJ1-4
clone size: NA
V gene: TRBV5-1
D gene: TRBD1
CDR3 DNA: TGCGCCAGCAGCTTGGATGGGACAGATGAAAAACTGTTTTTT
CDR3 protein: CASSLDGTDEKLFF

J gene: TRBJ1-5
clone size: NA
V gene: TRBV19
D gene: NA
CDR3 DNA: TGTGCCAGTAGTGACCAGATAACCGGCAATCAGCCCCAGCATTTT
CDR3 protein: CASSDQITGNQPQHF

J gene: TRBJ2-2
clone size: NA
V gene: TRBV12-3/TRBV12-4
D gene: TRBD1
CDR3 DNA: TGTGCCAGCAGTTCGGGACAGGGCTCCACCGGGGAGCTGTTTTTT
CDR3 protein: CASSSGQGSTGELFF

J gene: TRBJ2-5
clone size: NA
V gene: TRBV24-1
D gene: TRBD2
CDR3 DNA: TGTGCCACCAGCCAAGCGGGAGGGCCTTTGACGACCCAGTACTTC
CDR3 protein: CATSQAGGPLTTQYF